Shown below are 29 T cell receptor beta chains from a single sample sequenced in a study of T cells after yellow fever vaccination. TCRdb re-derived calls from the 5' RACE reads in MiXCR, one entry per CDR3 protein. Among 550,000 to 750,000 distinct CDR3 sequences, approximately 13% were seen once, and the ten largest hold 11% to 15%. The starting material was PBMCs, obtained on the day of the yellow fever booster vaccination. These TCRs come from a man aged 30-40 years who received the YFV17D yellow fever vaccine.

This clonotype turned up a few times. V is TRBV7-2 and J is TRBJ2-1, with D maybe TRBD1 (5 bases). CDR3 size: 13 residues. Germline CDR1 reads SGHTA; CDR2 reads FQGNSA. V dropped 7 bases and J dropped 8 bases, with 15 bases sitting between them. Here the CDR3 reads CASMMGRSYEQFF. In DNA, the CDR3 is TGTGCCAGCATGATGGGGCGATCTTATGAGCAGTTCTTC.

There are a few counts of this clonotype. The chain carries TRBV20-1 and TRBJ2-3, with 7 bases identical to TRBD2. The CDR3 runs to 18 residues. Unmatched junction bases numbered 14, after V lost 2 bases and J lost 0 bases. Germline CDR1 is DFQATT and CDR2 is SNEGSKA (reference sequence). CDR3 nucleotides: TGCAGTGCTAGACGGGCACCTGGACTAGGCTCTAGCACAGATACGCAGTATTTT. Protein sequence: CSARRAPGLGSSTDTQYF.

The V call is TRBV29-1, the J call TRBJ2-3; possibly TRBD2 for D (5 bases). CDR3 size: 14 residues. Trimming removed 4 bases from V and 2 bases from J, with 13 bases in between. Germline V gives CDR1 SQVTM, CDR2 ANQGSEA. The CDR3 DNA follows: TGCAGCGTTGTAAAAGTTAGCGACACAGATACGCAGTATTTT. Protein product: CSVVKVSDTDTQYF.

The chain combines TRBV7-9 with TRBJ2-5; TRBD1 matches at 8 bases. V was pared by 2 bases and J by 5 bases, with 7 bases of the junction left unmatched. Germline CDR1 SEHNR, CDR2 FQNEAQ (reference sequence). The CDR3 is made up of 15 amino acids. DNA for the CDR3: TGTGCCAGCAGCTTAAGGACAGGGACCGGTGAGACCCAGTACTTC. Translated, it gives CASSLRTGTGETQYF.

The chain links TRBV7-2 to TRBJ2-3, with D perhaps matching TRBD1 (6 bases). The germline CDR1 and CDR2 sequences are SGHTA and FQGNSA. Trimming took 5 bases from V and 0 from J, leaving 12 bases between them. The CDR3 length is 15 residues. CDR3 residues: CASSDPGASTDTQYF. DNA of the CDR3: TGTGCCAGCAGCGATCCAGGGGCCAGCACAGATACGCAGTATTTT.

This clonotype occurred a few times. The chain uses TRBV11-2 and TRBJ2-7; possibly TRBD2 for D (7 bases). Germline CDR1 reads SGHAT; CDR2 reads FQNNGV. The length of the CDR3 is 15 residues. V lost 1 base, J lost 4 bases, and 14 bases lay in between. The DNA for the CDR3 is TGTGCCAGCAGCTTAGGGGGGCTAGCGGTGTACGAGCAGTACTTC. Its translation is CASSLGGLAVYEQYF.

This clonotype has more than one count but fewer than ten. The V gene is TRBV4-1, the J gene TRBJ2-1, with TRBD2 matching 8 bases. This CDR3 contains 13 residues. Unmatched junction bases numbered 2, after V lost 4 bases and J lost 6 bases. Looked up from germline, CDR1 is MGHRA and CDR2 is YSYEKL. The CDR3 DNA follows: TGCGCCAGCAGCCGCACTAGCGGCAATGAGCAGTTCTTC. Protein: CASSRTSGNEQFF.

The genes are TRBV10-2 and TRBJ2-7; maybe TRBD2 (5 bases). The V gene's germline CDR1 is WSHSY and CDR2 SAAADI. Trimming shortened V by 5 bases and J by 2 bases, and 10 bases separated the two germline ends. The CDR3 is made up of 13 amino acids. CDR3 residues: CASSKRDPYEQYF. CDR3 DNA: TGCGCCAGCAGTAAACGGGATCCCTACGAGCAGTACTTC.

V is TRBV12-3 or TRBV12-4 and J is TRBJ1-1, with a weak D call TRBD1 (5 bases). This CDR3 contains 13 residues. The V end lost 4 bases, the J end lost 0 bases, and 6 bases lay between the germline ends. CDR3 DNA: TGTGCCAGCAGTTGGGGGGTGAACACTGAAGCTTTCTTT. Translation: CASSWGVNTEAFF.

As regards this clonotype: This clone may be a read error of a much larger clone one base away. The chain recombines TRBV2 with TRBJ2-7; maybe TRBD1 (6 bases). Germline CDR1 reads SNHLY; CDR2 reads FYNNEI. The CDR3 extends over 14 amino acids. The CDR3 DNA is TGTGCCTGCAGGGCTGTACAGGGCTCCTACGAGCAGTACTTC. It codes for CACRAVQGSYEQYF.

The chain couples TRBV5-1 to TRBJ2-5, with unresolved D. The CDR3 consists of 16 residues. From germline, CDR1 is SGHRS and CDR2 YFSETQ. V was pared by 4 bases and J by 6 bases, with 22 bases between. For the CDR3, the DNA is TGCGCCAGCAGCCCGGATTGGGTTATGATCCGGAAGACCCAGTACTTC. Translated, it gives CASSPDWVMIRKTQYF.

The table lists this clonotype with a few counts. V is TRBV30 and J is TRBJ1-3; D gene ambiguous. This CDR3 contains 13 residues. Trimming pared 4 bases from V and 1 base from J, leaving 8 bases between. Germline V CDR1 and CDR2: GTSNPN, SVGIG (reference sequence). The CDR3 loop reads CAWTLGSGNTIYF. The CDR3 DNA sequence: TGTGCCTGGACCTTAGGTTCTGGAAACACCATATATTTT.

The chain links TRBV2 to TRBJ2-3; 11 bases are a match to TRBD2. The CDR3 contains 17 residues. Germline V gene data show CDR1 as SNHLY and CDR2 as FYNNEI. The trim removed 2 bases at V and 5 bases at J, leaving 9 bases unmatched. The CDR3 bases are TGTGCCAGCAGTGAAATTAGCGGGAGGGTCGGGATAGATACGCAGTATTTT. Translating gives CASSEISGRVGIDTQYF.

This clonotype was found a few times. The rearrangement uses TRBV7-8 and TRBJ2-1, with TRBD2 matching over 12 bases. This CDR3 contains 16 residues. Trimming removed 0 bases from V and 7 bases from J; junction bases left unmatched: 4. Germline CDR1 reads SGHVS; CDR2 reads FQNEAQ. This CDR3 reads CASSLALAGGGNEQFF. The CDR3, as DNA: TGTGCCAGCAGCTTAGCTCTAGCGGGAGGGGGAAATGAGCAGTTCTTC. Drawing the rest from reference TRBV7-8 and TRBJ2-1, the complete variable domain is GAGVSQSPRYKVAKRGQDVALRCDPISGHVSLFWYQQALGQGPEFLTYFQNEAQLDKSGLPSDRFFAERPEGSVSTLKIQRTQQEDSAVYLCASSLALAGGGNEQFFGPGTRLTVL.

The V and J genes are TRBV12-3 or TRBV12-4 and TRBJ2-1; 10 bases fit TRBD2. V shed 6 bases, J shed 8 bases, and the junction held 7 bases outside the gene matches. CDR3 length: 14 amino acids. The CDR3 nucleotides are TGTGCCAGCAGACTCCTAGCGGGAGCTCATGAGCAGTTCTTC. Its translation: CASRLLAGAHEQFF.

The chain couples TRBV5-1 to TRBJ2-3; D is unclear. With 8 bases removed from V and 2 bases from J, the gap between germline ends came to 21 bases. The germline gives CDR1 SGHRS, CDR2 YFSETQ. There are 16 residues in the CDR3. Written as DNA, the CDR3 is TGCGCCAGTAACAACGACCCCGGTCAGACCACAGATACGCAGTATTTT. Amino acids: CASNNDPGQTTDTQYF.

This clonotype was picked up a small number of times. The chain couples TRBV6-2 or TRBV6-3 to TRBJ2-3; D unclear. The germline gives CDR1 MNHEY, CDR2 SVGEGT. This CDR3 contains 16 residues. Trimming stripped 7 bases from V and 0 bases from J, with 17 bases between. The chain's CDR3 is CASTRSASSSTDTQYF. The CDR3, as DNA: TGTGCCAGCACCCGGTCGGCATCCTCTAGCACAGATACGCAGTATTTT.

This clonotype was detected a few times. This chain links TRBV7-7 with TRBJ2-1, with D perhaps TRBD1 (11 bases). Germline V gene lookup returns CDR1 SSHAT and CDR2 FNYEAQ (reference sequence). Trimming took 5 bases from V and 8 from J, leaving 22 bases between them. This CDR3 contains 16 residues. CDR3 region: CASSPQLAGQGDEQFF. In DNA, the CDR3 is TGTGCCAGCAGCCCCCAACTAGCGGGACAGGGGGATGAGCAGTTCTTC.

This clonotype was counted only a few times. The chain employs TRBV29-1 and TRBJ1-4; D unclear. The CDR3 spans 13 residues. The V end was cut by 8 bases, the J end by 3 bases, with 13 bases between. Germline loops: CDR1 SQVTM, CDR2 ANQGSEA. CDR3 DNA sequence: TGCAGCTTCAGGTTCAGATCTAATGAAAAACTGTTTTTT. Translated: CSFRFRSNEKLFF. The variable domain in full, with the rest retrieved from reference TRBV29-1 and TRBJ1-4, is SAVISQKPSRDICQRGTSLTIQCQVDSQVTMMFWYRQQPGQSLTLIATANQGSEATYESGFVIDKFPISRPNLTFSTLTVSNMSPEDSSIYLCSFRFRSNEKLFFGSGTQLSVL.

This clonotype turned up a few times. The chain couples TRBV7-9 to TRBJ2-5; unclear D gene. Germline CDR1 reads SEHNR; CDR2 reads FQNEAQ (reference sequence). V shed 5 bases and J shed 4 bases, with 11 bases lying between them. CDR3 length equals 13 residues. The CDR3 region is CASSRDPGETQYF. CDR3 coding DNA: TGTGCCAGCAGCAGAGATCCAGGAGAGACCCAGTACTTC.

The chain carries TRBV11-2 and TRBJ2-7; 7 bases map to TRBD2. The CDR3 is 15 amino acids. The V segment lost 5 bases and the J segment 0 bases; nucleotides outside the gene matches: 7. Germline-derived CDR1 and CDR2 are SGHAT and FQNNGV. The CDR3 spells CASSLRLAPSYEQYF. In DNA form, the CDR3 reads TGTGCCAGCAGCCTAAGACTAGCCCCCTCCTACGAGCAGTACTTC.

The table lists this clonotype with a few counts. The rearrangement joins TRBV15 to TRBJ2-2; 11 positions agree with TRBD2. Germline V lookup: CDR1 LNHNV, CDR2 YYDKDF (reference sequence). The CDR3 consists of 17 residues. V trimming: 5 bases; J trimming: 5 bases; junction bases outside the gene matches: 10. CDR3: CATSGVLAGDGTGELFF. In DNA form, the CDR3 reads TGTGCCACCAGCGGAGTACTAGCGGGAGATGGGACCGGGGAGCTGTTTTTT.

This chain connects TRBV28 to TRBJ2-6, with D unresolved. V shed 3 bases and J shed 1 base, with 13 bases lying between them. Germline loops: CDR1 MDHEN, CDR2 SYDVKM. The CDR3 totals 17 residues. The CDR3 nucleotides are TGTGCCAGCAGTTTGAGCTGGTCGACTTCTGGGGCCAACGTCCTGACTTTC. Translated: CASSLSWSTSGANVLTF.

The gene calls are TRBV9 and TRBJ2-2; maybe TRBD2 (5 bases). The CDR3 has 14 amino acids. The germline gives CDR1 SGDLS, CDR2 YYNGEE. Trimming left V 2 bases short and J 5 bases short, with 10 bases between. For the CDR3, the DNA is TGTGCCAGCAGCGTCAGAGGGCAGACCGGGGAGCTGTTTTTT. Translation: CASSVRGQTGELFF.

This clonotype turned up a few times. The chain carries TRBV28 and TRBJ2-7; D is unresolved. V was cut by 6 bases and J by 6 bases, with 15 bases left in between. This CDR3 is 13 amino acids long. Germline V gives CDR1 MDHEN, CDR2 SYDVKM. The CDR3 protein is CASRRTVIPEQYF. For the CDR3, the DNA is TGTGCCAGCAGGCGAACCGTAATTCCCGAGCAGTACTTC.

V gene TRBV20-1 combines with J gene TRBJ2-7; D possibly corresponds to TRBD2 (5 bases). The CDR3 has 12 residues. The germline gives CDR1 DFQATT, CDR2 SNEGSKA (reference sequence). The V end was cut by 3 bases, the J end by 2 bases, with 8 bases between. This CDR3 is CSASYGTYEQYF. DNA of the CDR3: TGCAGTGCTAGCTACGGGACCTACGAGCAGTACTTC.

This clonotype was counted between two and nine times. The V and J genes are TRBV5-1 and TRBJ2-7; D is unclear. V was clipped by 1 base and J by 0 bases, with 11 bases between them. CDR3 length: 15 residues. Looked up from germline, CDR1 is SGHRS and CDR2 is YFSETQ. The CDR3 DNA sequence: TGCGCCAGCAGCTTGTATCTGGGTGACTCCTACGAGCAGTACTTC. This encodes CASSLYLGDSYEQYF.

This clonotype was seen repeatedly, ten times or more. This sequence joins TRBV29-1 and TRBJ2-2, with 7 bases matching TRBD1. Germline V gives CDR1 SQVTM, CDR2 ANQGSEA. CDR3 size: 13 residues. V lost 7 bases to trimming and J lost 6 bases; unmatched junction nucleotides: 8. DNA for the CDR3: TGCAGCGCCTCGACAGGGTCCGCCGGGGAGCTGTTTTTT. It encodes CSASTGSAGELFF.

The table lists this clonotype with a few counts. The chain joins TRBV5-6 to TRBJ1-1; perhaps TRBD1 as D (6 bases). Germline V gene sequence: CDR1 SGHDT, CDR2 YYEEEE. The CDR3 covers 14 residues. The V end was cut by 4 bases, the J end by 1 base, with 11 bases between. CDR3 nucleotide sequence: TGTGCCAGCAGCGTGACAGGTCGGAACACTGAAGCTTTCTTT. Amino acid sequence: CASSVTGRNTEAFF.